This TCR beta chain was found in a study of blood T cells in healthy people across ages. Together with a sample-barcoded 5' primer, a J-beta primer mix was included in a second PCR lasting roughly 6 to 12 cycles. One entry per CDR3 protein results from TCRdb running MiXCR on the 5' RACE reads. Among 550,000 to 600,000 distinct CDR3 sequences listed, 27% were seen once. This clonotype was counted only a few times. The clonotype comes from a woman aged 70 to 79 in good health. Specimen: blood.

CDR3 protein: CSVVKGLAKNIQYF. Written as DNA, the CDR3 is TGCAGCGTTGTAAAAGGGTTAGCCAAAAACATTCAGTACTTC. This chain joins TRBV29-1 and TRBJ2-4; D gene unclear. The length of the CDR3 is 14 residues. Germline V gives CDR1 SQVTM, CDR2 ANQGSEA. V lost 4 bases and J lost 0, with 10 bases in between.